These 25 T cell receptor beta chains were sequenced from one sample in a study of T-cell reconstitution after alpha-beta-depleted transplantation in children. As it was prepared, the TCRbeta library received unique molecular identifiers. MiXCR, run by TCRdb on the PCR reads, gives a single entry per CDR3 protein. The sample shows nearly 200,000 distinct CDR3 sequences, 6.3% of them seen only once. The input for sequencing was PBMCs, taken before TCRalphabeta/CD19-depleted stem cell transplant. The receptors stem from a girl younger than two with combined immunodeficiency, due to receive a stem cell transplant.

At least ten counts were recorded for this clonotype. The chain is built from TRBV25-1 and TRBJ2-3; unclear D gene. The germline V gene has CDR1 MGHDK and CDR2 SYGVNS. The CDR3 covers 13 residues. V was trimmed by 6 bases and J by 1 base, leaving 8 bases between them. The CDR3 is CASSPRGTDTQYF. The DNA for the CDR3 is TGTGCCAGCAGCCCCCGGGGCACAGATACGCAGTATTTT.

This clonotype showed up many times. CDR3 sequence: CATSRDLGYNEQFF. CDR3 nucleotide sequence: TGTGCCACCAGCAGAGATCTCGGATACAATGAGCAGTTCTTC. The rearrangement joins TRBV15 to TRBJ2-1, with D uncertain. Germline V gene lookup returns CDR1 LNHNV and CDR2 YYDKDF (reference sequence). Trimming pared 0 bases from V and 4 bases from J, leaving 7 bases between. This CDR3 is 14 amino acids long.

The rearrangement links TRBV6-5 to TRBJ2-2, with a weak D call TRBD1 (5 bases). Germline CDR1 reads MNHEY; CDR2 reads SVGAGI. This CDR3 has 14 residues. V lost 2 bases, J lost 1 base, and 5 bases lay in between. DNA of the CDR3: TGTGCCAGCAGTTACACAGGGAACACCGGGGAGCTGTTTTTT. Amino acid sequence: CASSYTGNTGELFF.

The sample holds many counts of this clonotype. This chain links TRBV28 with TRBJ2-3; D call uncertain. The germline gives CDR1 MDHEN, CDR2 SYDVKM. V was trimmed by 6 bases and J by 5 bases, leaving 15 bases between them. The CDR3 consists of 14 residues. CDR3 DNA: TGTGCCAGCAGCACTCTTCTCCCAATAGATACGCAGTATTTT. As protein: CASSTLLPIDTQYF.

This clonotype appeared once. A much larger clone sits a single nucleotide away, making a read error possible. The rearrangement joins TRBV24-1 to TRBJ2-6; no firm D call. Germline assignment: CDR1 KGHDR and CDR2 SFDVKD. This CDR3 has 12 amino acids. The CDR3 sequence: CATSAGTNVLTF. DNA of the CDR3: TGTGCCACCAGTGCTGGGACCAACGTCCTGACTTTC.

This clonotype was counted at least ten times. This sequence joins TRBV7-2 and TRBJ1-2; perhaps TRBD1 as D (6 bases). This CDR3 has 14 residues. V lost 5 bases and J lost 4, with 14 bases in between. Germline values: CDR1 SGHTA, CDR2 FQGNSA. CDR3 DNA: TGTGCCAGCAGCCCCCGCCGGGACATCTATGGCTACACCTTC. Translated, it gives CASSPRRDIYGYTF.

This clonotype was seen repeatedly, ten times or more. The DNA of the CDR3 is TGTGCCAGCAGCACCGGGACTAGCGGGACCAAAGAGACCCAGTACTTC. Amino acids: CASSTGTSGTKETQYF. This sequence joins TRBV28 and TRBJ2-5, with 13 bases lining up with TRBD2. The CDR3 runs 16 residues. Germline CDR1 reads MDHEN; CDR2 reads SYDVKM. J lost 3 bases, V lost 6 bases, and 7 bases had no gene match.

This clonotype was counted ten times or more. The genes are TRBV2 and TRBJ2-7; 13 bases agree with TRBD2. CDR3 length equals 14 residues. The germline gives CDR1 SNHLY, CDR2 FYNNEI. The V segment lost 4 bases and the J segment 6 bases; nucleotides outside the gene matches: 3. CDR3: CASSGRTSGSEQYF. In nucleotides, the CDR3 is TGTGCCAGCAGTGGGAGGACTAGCGGGAGCGAGCAGTACTTC.

DNA for the CDR3: TGCAGTGCTAGAGATATTCAGACAAGCTCCTACGAGCAGTACTTC. Encoded protein: CSARDIQTSSYEQYF. The chain is built from TRBV20-1 and TRBJ2-7; no firm D call. The ends were cut back, 0 bases at V and 0 bases at J, with 12 bases in the middle. Germline CDR1 is DFQATT and CDR2 is SNEGSKA (reference sequence). The CDR3 consists of 15 residues.

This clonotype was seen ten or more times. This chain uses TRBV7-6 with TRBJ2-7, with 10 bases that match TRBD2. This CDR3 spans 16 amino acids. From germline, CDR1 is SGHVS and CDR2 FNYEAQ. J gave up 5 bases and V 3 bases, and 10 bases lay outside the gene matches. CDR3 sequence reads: CASSFAPSGGTHEQYF. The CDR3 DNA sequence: TGTGCCAGCAGCTTCGCCCCTAGCGGGGGTACCCACGAGCAGTACTTC.

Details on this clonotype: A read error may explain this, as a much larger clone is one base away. The DNA for the CDR3 is TGTGCCAGCAGCTTACACGAGACCCAGTACTTC. It translates to CASSLHETQYF. The rearrangement uses TRBV7-8 and TRBJ2-5; no reliable D call. The germline gives CDR1 SGHVS, CDR2 FQNEAQ. The CDR3 sequence is 11 residues long. V lost 2 bases to trimming and J lost 5 bases, with 3 bases between them.

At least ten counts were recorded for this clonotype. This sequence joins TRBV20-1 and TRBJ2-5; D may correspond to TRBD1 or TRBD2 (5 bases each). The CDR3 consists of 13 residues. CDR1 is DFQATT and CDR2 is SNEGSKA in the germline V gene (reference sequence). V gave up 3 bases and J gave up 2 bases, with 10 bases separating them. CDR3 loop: CSASRDGQETQYF. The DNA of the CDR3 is TGCAGTGCTAGTAGGGACGGACAAGAGACCCAGTACTTC.

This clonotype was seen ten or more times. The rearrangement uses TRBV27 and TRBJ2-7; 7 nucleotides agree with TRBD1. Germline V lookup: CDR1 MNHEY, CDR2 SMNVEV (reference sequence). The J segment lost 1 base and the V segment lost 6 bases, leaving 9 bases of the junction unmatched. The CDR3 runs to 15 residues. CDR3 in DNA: TGTGCCAGCAGCATAACCGGGACAGCTTCCTACGAGCAGTACTTC. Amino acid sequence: CASSITGTASYEQYF.

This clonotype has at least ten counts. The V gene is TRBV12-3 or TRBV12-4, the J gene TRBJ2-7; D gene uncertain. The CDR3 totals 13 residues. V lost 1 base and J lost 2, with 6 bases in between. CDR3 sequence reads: CASSLGVPYEQYF. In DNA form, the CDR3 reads TGTGCCAGCAGTTTAGGGGTGCCCTACGAGCAGTACTTC.

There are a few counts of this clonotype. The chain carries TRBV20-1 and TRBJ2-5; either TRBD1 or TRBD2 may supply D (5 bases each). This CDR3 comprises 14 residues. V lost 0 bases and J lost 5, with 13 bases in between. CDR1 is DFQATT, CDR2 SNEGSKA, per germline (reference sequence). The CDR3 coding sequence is TGCAGTGCTAGAGATCTCGCGTGGGGGGAGACCCAGTACTTC. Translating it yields CSARDLAWGETQYF.

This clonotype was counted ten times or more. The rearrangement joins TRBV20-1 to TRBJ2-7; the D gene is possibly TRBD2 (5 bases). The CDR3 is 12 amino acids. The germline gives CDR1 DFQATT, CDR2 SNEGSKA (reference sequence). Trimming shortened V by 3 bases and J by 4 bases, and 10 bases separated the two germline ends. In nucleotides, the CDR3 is TGCAGTGCTAGCAGGACTGGTTACGAGCAGTACTTC. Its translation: CSASRTGYEQYF.

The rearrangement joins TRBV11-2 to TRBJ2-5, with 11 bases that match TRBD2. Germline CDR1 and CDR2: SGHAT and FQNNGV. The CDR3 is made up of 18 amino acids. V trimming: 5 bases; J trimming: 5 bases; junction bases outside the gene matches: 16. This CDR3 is CASSPQLPTSGGGETQYF. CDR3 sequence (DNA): TGTGCCAGCAGCCCCCAGCTACCCACTAGCGGGGGCGGGGAGACCCAGTACTTC.

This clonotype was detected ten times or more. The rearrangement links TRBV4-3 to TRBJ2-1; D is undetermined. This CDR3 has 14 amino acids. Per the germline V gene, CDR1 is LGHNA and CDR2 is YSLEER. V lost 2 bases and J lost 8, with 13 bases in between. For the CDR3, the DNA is TGCGCCAGCAGCCAATATGGACCCCGGGATGAGCAGTTCTTC. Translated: CASSQYGPRDEQFF.

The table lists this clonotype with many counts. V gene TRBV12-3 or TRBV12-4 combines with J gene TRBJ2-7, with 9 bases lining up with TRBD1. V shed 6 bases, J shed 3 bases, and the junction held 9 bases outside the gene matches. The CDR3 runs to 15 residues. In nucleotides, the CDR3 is TGTGCCAGCAGCTATCCGGGACAGGGTCTCTACGAGCAGTACTTC. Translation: CASSYPGQGLYEQYF.

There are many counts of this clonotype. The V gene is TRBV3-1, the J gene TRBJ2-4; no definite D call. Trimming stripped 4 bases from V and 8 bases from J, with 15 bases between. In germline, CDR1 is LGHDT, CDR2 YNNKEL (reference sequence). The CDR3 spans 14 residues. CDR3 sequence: CASSPPARKDIQYF. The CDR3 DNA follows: TGTGCCAGCAGCCCCCCAGCGCGGAAGGACATTCAGTACTTC.

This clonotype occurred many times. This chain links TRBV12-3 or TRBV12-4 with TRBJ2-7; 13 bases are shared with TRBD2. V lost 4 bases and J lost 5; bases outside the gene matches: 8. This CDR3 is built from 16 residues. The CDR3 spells CASSSSGLAGNDEQYF. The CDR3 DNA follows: TGTGCCAGCAGTTCCTCGGGACTAGCGGGGAACGACGAGCAGTACTTC.

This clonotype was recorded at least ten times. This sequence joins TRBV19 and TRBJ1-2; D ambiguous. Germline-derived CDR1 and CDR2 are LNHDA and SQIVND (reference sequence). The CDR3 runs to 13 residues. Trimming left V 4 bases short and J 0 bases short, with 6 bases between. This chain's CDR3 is CASSTDSNYGYTF. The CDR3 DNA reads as TGTGCCAGTAGTACCGACTCTAACTATGGCTACACCTTC.

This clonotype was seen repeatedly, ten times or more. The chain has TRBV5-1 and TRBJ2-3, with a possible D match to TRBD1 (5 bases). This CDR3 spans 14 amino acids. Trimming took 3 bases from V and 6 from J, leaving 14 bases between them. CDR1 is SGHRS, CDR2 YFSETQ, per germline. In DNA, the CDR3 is TGCGCCAGCAGCTGGGGCTCGCGAGCGGATACGCAGTATTTT. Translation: CASSWGSRADTQYF.

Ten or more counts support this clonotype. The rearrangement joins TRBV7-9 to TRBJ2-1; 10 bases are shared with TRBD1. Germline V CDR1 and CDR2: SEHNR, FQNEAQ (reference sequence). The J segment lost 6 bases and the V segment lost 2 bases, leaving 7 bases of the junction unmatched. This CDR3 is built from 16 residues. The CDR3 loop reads CASSLFGQGVGNEQFF. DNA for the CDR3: TGTGCCAGCAGCTTATTCGGACAGGGGGTGGGCAATGAGCAGTTCTTC. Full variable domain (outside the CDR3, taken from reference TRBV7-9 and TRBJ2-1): DTGVSQNPRHKITKRGQNVTFRCDPISEHNRLYWYRQTLGQGPEFLTYFQNEAQLEKSRLLSDRFSAERPKGSFSTLEIQRTEQGDSAMYLCASSLFGQGVGNEQFFGPGTRLTVL.

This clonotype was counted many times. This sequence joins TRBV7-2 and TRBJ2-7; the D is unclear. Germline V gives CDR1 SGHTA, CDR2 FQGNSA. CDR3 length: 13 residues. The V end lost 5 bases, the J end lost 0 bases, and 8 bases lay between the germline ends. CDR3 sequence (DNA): TGTGCCAGCAGCCCGCTGAGCTCCTACGAGCAGTACTTC. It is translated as CASSPLSSYEQYF.